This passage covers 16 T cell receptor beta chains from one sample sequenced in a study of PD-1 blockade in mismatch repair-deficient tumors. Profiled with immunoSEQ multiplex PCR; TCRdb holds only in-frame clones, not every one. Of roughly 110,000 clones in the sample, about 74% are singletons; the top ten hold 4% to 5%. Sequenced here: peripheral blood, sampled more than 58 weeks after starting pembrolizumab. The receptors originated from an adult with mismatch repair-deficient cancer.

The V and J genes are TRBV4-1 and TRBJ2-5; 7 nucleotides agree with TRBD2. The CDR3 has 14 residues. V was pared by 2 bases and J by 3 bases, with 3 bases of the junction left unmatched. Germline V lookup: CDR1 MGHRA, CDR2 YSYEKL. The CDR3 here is CASSQRLAEETQYF. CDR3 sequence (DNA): TGCGCCAGCAGCCAACGGCTAGCGGAAGAGACCCAGTACTTC.

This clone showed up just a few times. This chain's CDR3 is CASSLASYGYTF. The CDR3 bases are TGTGCCAGCAGTTTGGCCAGCTATGGCTACACCTTC. The chain couples TRBV6-5 to TRBJ1-2; D gene uncertain. Germline V lookup: CDR1 MNHEY, CDR2 SVGAGI. The ends were cut back, 4 bases at V and 4 bases at J, with 7 bases in the middle. The CDR3 consists of 12 residues.

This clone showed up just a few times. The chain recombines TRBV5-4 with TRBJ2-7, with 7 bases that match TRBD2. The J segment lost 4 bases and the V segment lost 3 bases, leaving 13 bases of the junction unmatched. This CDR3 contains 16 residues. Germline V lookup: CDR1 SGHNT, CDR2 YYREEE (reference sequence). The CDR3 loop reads CASSYSGLAVAYEQYF. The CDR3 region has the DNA TGTGCCAGCAGCTACTCAGGTCTAGCGGTGGCATACGAGCAGTACTTC. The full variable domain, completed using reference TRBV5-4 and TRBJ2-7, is ETGVTQSPTHLIKTRGQQVTLRCSSQSGHNTVSWYQQALGQGPQFIFQYYREEENGRGNFPPRFSGLQFPNYSSELNVNALELDDSALYLCASSYSGLAVAYEQYFGPGTRLTVT.

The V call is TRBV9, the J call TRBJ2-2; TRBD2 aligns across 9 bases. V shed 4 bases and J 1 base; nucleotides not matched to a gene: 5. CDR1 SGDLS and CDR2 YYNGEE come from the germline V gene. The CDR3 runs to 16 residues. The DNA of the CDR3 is TGTGCCAGCAGCTTTCGTAGCGGGAGGAACACCGGGGAGCTGTTTTTT. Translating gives CASSFRSGRNTGELFF.

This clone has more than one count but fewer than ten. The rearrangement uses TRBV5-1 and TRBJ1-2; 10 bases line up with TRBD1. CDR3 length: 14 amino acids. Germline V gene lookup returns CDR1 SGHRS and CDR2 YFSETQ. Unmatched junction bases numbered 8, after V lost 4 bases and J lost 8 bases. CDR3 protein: CASSLGQGKEGYTF. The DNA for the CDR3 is TGCGCCAGCAGCCTGGGACAGGGGAAGGAGGGCTACACCTTC.

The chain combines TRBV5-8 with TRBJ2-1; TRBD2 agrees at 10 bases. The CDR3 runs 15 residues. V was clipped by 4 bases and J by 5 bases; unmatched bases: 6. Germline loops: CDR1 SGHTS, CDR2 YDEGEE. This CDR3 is CASSEGLAKNNEQFF. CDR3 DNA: TGTGCCAGCAGCGAGGGACTAGCGAAGAACAATGAGCAGTTCTTC.

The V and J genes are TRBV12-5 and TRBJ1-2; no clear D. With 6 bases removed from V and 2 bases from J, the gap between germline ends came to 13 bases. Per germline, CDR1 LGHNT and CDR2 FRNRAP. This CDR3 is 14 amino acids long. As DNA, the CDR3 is TGTGCTAGTGGCCGACACGGGATCAACTATGGCTACACCTTC. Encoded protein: CASGRHGINYGYTF.

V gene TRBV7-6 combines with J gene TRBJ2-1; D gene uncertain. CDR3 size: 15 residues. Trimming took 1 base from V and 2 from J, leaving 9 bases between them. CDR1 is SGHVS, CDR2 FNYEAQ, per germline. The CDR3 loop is CASSLGAGPYNEQFF. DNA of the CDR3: TGTGCCAGCAGCTTAGGGGCTGGCCCCTACAATGAGCAGTTCTTC.

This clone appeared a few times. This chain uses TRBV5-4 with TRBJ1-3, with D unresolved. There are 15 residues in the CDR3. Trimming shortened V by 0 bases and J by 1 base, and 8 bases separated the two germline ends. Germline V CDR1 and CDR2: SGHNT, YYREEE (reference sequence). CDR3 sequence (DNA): TGTGCCAGCAGCTTGGACTTGGGATCTGGAAACACCATATATTTT. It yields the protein CASSLDLGSGNTIYF.

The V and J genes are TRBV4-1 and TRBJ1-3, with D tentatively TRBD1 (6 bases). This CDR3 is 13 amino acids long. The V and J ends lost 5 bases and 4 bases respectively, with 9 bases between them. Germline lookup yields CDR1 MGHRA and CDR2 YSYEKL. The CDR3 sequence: CASSITGGNTIYF. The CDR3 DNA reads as TGCGCCAGCAGCATAACAGGGGGAAACACCATATATTTT.

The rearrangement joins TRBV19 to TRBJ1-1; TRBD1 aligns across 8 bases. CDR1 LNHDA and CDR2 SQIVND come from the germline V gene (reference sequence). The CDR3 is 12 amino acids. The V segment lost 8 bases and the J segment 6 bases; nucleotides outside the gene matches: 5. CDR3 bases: TGTGCCAGTGGTAGACAGGGGCCTGAAGCTTTCTTT. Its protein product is CASGRQGPEAFF.

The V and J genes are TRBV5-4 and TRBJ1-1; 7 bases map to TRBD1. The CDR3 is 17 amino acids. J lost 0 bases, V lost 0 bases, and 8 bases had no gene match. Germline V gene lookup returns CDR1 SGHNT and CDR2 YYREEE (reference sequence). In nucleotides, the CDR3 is TGTGCCAGCAGCTTGGCCGGACAGGTGGGGATGAACACTGAAGCTTTCTTT. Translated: CASSLAGQVGMNTEAFF.

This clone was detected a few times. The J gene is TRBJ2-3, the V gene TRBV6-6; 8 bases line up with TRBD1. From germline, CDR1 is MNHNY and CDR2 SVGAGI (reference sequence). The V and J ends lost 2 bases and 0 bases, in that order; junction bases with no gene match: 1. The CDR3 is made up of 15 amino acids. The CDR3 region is CASSYRDRSTDTQYF. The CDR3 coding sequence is TGTGCCAGCAGTTACCGGGACAGGAGCACAGATACGCAGTATTTT.

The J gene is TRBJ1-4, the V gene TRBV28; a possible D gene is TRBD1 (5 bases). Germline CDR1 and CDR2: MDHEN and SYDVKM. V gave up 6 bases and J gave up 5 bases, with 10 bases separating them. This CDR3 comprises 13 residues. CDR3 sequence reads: CASRRGPNEKLFF. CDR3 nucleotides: TGTGCCAGCAGACGGGGACCAAATGAAAAACTGTTTTTT. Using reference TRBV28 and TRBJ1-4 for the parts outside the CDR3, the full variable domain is DVKVTQSSRYLVKRTGEKVFLECVQDMDHENMFWYRQDPGLGLRLIYFSYDVKMKEKGDIPEGYSVSREKKERFSLILESASTNQTSMYLCASRRGPNEKLFFGSGTQLSVL.

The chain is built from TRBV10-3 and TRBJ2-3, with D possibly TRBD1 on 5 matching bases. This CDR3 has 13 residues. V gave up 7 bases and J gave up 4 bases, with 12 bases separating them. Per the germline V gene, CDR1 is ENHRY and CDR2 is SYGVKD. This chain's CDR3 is CAINTGRADTQYF. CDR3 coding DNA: TGTGCCATCAACACAGGTCGGGCAGATACGCAGTATTTT.

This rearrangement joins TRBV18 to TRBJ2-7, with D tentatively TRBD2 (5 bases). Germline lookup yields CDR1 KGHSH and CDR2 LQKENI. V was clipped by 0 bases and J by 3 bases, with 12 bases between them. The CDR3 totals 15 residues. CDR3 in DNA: TGTGCCAGCTCACCACCGCAGACTAAAGACTACGAGCAGTACTTC. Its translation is CASSPPQTKDYEQYF.